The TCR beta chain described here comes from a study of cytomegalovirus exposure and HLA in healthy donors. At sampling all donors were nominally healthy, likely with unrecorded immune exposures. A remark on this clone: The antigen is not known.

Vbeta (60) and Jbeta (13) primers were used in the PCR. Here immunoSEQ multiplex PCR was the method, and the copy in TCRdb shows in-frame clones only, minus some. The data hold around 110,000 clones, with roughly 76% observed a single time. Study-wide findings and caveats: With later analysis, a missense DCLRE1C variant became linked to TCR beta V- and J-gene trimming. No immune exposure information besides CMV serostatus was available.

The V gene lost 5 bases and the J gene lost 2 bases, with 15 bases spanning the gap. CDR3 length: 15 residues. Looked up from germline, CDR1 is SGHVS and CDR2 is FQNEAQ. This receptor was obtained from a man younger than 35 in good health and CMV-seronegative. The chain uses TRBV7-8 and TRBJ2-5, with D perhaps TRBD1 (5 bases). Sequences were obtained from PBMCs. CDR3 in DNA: TGTGCCAGCAGCGGACAAACAGCCATTCAAGAGACCCAGTACTTC. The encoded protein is CASSGQTAIQETQYF.